This T cell receptor (beta chain) originates from a study of CD4 T cells in relation to SARS-CoV-2 and coronaviruses. Study in general: ViraFEST: roughly 9-day antigen culture of PBMCs, then TCR beta CDR3 sequencing.

Trimming cost V 6 bases and J 3 bases, with 11 bases left between them. CDR1 is MNHEY, CDR2 SMNVEV, per germline (reference sequence). This CDR3 comprises 14 residues. On this clone itself: What it recognizes is unknown.

Clones were sequenced by immunoSEQ multiplex PCR, and TCRdb holds only the in-frame ones, with some missing. The profile shows about 24,000 clones, roughly 80% of them singletons. Before the COVID-19 pandemic, during about 2011-2019, CD4+ T cells were taken from unexposed donors. Isolation of CD4+ T cells took place after about 10 days in culture. Whole-study findings and limits: No crossreactivity against non-spike viral proteins was tested here.

The rearrangement links TRBV27 to TRBJ2-2; a possible D gene is TRBD1 (6 bases). The receptor's source is a human donor in good health. Sequencing was done on a sample of CD4+ T cells from PBMCs, cultured in vitro. The CDR3 nucleotides are TGTGCCAGCAGACCACAGGGTTACACCGGGGAGCTGTTTTTT. Protein: CASRPQGYTGELFF.